Presented here are 19 T cell receptor beta chains from one specimen sequenced in a study of long-term antiretroviral therapy in people with HIV. The run of the v3.0 immunoSEQ assay was at survey level. Profiled with immunoSEQ multiplex PCR; TCRdb holds only in-frame clones, not every one. The table shows some 28,000 clones, with about 86% occurring only once. Specimen: unsorted PBMCs, collected 0.8 years after starting antiretroviral therapy. These receptors came from a woman younger than 45 with HIV.

The count of this clone is one. J is TRBJ1-6 and V is TRBV18; D remains unclear. Germline V lookup: CDR1 KGHSH, CDR2 LQKENI. V was pared by 3 bases and J by 9 bases, with 12 bases between. CDR3 length: 14 residues. The DNA for the CDR3 is TGTGCCAGCTCACCGTCCGGCGATTTTTCACCCCTCCACTTT. Protein product: CASSPSGDFSPLHF.

This clone was observed once. The gene calls are TRBV10-3 and TRBJ2-6; D may be TRBD1 or TRBD2 (7 bases each). Trimming removed 7 bases from V and 2 bases from J, with 9 bases in between. The CDR3 has 14 amino acids. CDR1 is ENHRY and CDR2 is SYGVKD in the germline V gene. The CDR3 region has the DNA TGTGCCATCACAGGGGGGGCTGGGGCCAACGTCCTGACTTTC. This translates into CAITGGAGANVLTF.

The chain has TRBV19 and TRBJ1-1, with 8 bases that match TRBD1. Per germline, CDR1 LNHDA and CDR2 SQIVND (reference sequence). The CDR3 has 15 residues. V trimming: 5 bases; J trimming: 1 base; junction bases outside the gene matches: 6. In DNA form, the CDR3 reads TGTGCCAGTAGTGTCGACAGGGGAAAGAACACTGAAGCTTTCTTT. Translating gives CASSVDRGKNTEAFF.

This sequence joins TRBV2 and TRBJ1-5; D ambiguous. With 3 bases removed from V and 7 bases from J, the gap between germline ends came to 10 bases. Germline V lookup: CDR1 SNHLY, CDR2 FYNNEI. This CDR3 comprises 13 residues. The CDR3 sequence is CASSDRVGQPQHF. In nucleotides, the CDR3 is TGTGCCAGCAGTGATAGGGTGGGGCAGCCCCAGCATTTT.

The CDR3 DNA reads as TGCGCCAGCAGCTTGGAACAGGGTTGGACTGAAGCTTTCTTT. Encoded protein: CASSLEQGWTEAFF. The V gene is TRBV5-1, the J gene TRBJ1-1, with D possibly being TRBD1 (6 bases). The V and J ends lost 0 bases and 5 bases respectively, with 11 bases between them. Germline V CDR1 and CDR2: SGHRS, YFSETQ. This CDR3 comprises 14 residues.

This chain uses TRBV7-2 with TRBJ2-1; 9 bases match TRBD1. Germline V gene sequence: CDR1 SGHTA, CDR2 FQGNSA. The CDR3 consists of 14 residues. With 4 bases clipped from V and 5 bases from J, the junction kept 3 bases outside the gene matches. DNA of the CDR3: TGTGCCAGCAGCTGGGACAGGGTTAACAATGAGCAGTTCTTC. Its protein product is CASSWDRVNNEQFF. The full variable domain, its missing parts supplied by reference TRBV7-2 and TRBJ2-1, is GAGVSQSPSNKVTEKGKDVELRCDPISGHTALYWYRQSLGQGLEFLIYFQGNSAPDKSGLPSDRFSAERTGGSVSTLTIQRTQQEDSAVYLCASSWDRVNNEQFFGPGTRLTVL.

This chain joins TRBV14 and TRBJ2-2; TRBD1 agrees at 9 bases. Germline CDR1 and CDR2: SGHDN and FVKESK. Trimming at V came to 2 bases and at J to 3 bases, leaving 4 bases not matched to a gene. The CDR3 consists of 16 residues. The CDR3 coding sequence is TGTGCCAGCAGCCAATCGGGACAGGGATACACCGGGGAGCTGTTTTTT. Amino acids: CASSQSGQGYTGELFF.

The V gene is TRBV5-1, the J gene TRBJ1-4; tentative D call: TRBD1 (5 bases). Per germline, CDR1 SGHRS and CDR2 YFSETQ. The CDR3 has 16 amino acids. V lost 3 bases and J 4 bases, leaving 16 bases between the germline ends. In DNA form, the CDR3 reads TGCGCCAGCAGCTGGCAGCCTGGGGGAGGTAATGAAAAACTGTTTTTT. Encoded protein: CASSWQPGGGNEKLFF.

The chain has TRBV15 and TRBJ2-7; TRBD2 matches 8 bases. V trimming: 8 bases; J trimming: 2 bases; junction bases outside the gene matches: 11. The germline CDR1 and CDR2 sequences are LNHNV and YYDKDF (reference sequence). This CDR3 comprises 15 residues. CDR3 sequence: CATPAGGWPTYEQYV. CDR3 nucleotides: TGTGCCACCCCGGCGGGGGGCTGGCCTACCTACGAGCAGTACGTC.

The V and J genes are TRBV4-1 and TRBJ2-1; 11 bases line up with TRBD1. Germline loops: CDR1 MGHRA, CDR2 YSYEKL. Trimming took 8 bases from V and 4 from J; bases not matched to a gene: 7. The CDR3 consists of 15 residues. The DNA of the CDR3 is TGCGCCAGCCGCAGGACAGGGGGCAGATACAATGAGCAGTTCTTC. This gives the protein CASRRTGGRYNEQFF.

The gene calls are TRBV5-1 and TRBJ1-1; TRBD1 is a possible D gene (5 bases). Trimming took 3 bases from V and 5 from J, leaving 14 bases between them. The CDR3 totals 14 residues. Germline V gene data show CDR1 as SGHRS and CDR2 as YFSETQ. In nucleotides, the CDR3 is TGCGCCAGCAGCTCTGAGGGGATAGGGACTGAAGCTTTCTTT. Residues: CASSSEGIGTEAFF.

The V gene is TRBV5-1, the J gene TRBJ2-1, with TRBD1 identical over 7 bases. In germline, CDR1 is SGHRS, CDR2 YFSETQ. J gave up 4 bases and V 4 bases, and 8 bases lay outside the gene matches. This CDR3 region has 15 residues. The CDR3 DNA reads as TGCGCCAGCAGCCCCAGGGGGACAGCTTACAATGAGCAGTTCTTC. As protein: CASSPRGTAYNEQFF.

The chain employs TRBV5-1 and TRBJ1-4; D is possibly TRBD1 (5 bases). The CDR3 is 17 residues long. Germline-derived CDR1 and CDR2 are SGHRS and YFSETQ. V gave up 0 bases and J gave up 7 bases, with 19 bases separating them. CDR3 sequence (DNA): TGCGCCAGCAGCTTGGCCCTGCGCGGGAGAAGGGGTGAAAAACTGTTTTTT. Translating gives CASSLALRGRRGEKLFF.

The chain has TRBV9 and TRBJ2-3; maybe TRBD2 (6 bases). Germline CDR1 and CDR2: SGDLS and YYNGEE. There are 17 residues in the CDR3. The V gene lost 0 bases and the J gene lost 2 bases, with 16 bases spanning the gap. The CDR3 DNA is TGTGCCAGCAGCGTAGGCTCAGGGCGCGGGATCACAGATACGCAGTATTTT. Encoded protein: CASSVGSGRGITDTQYF.

This chain joins TRBV7-6 and TRBJ2-5; possible D gene TRBD2, 5 bases. The V end lost 2 bases, the J end lost 5 bases, and 18 bases lay between the germline ends. The CDR3 is made up of 16 amino acids. Germline V CDR1 and CDR2: SGHVS, FNYEAQ. DNA of the CDR3: TGTGCCAGCAGCTTAACCCTCACGGGGATGAGGGAGACCCAGTACTTC. Translating gives CASSLTLTGMRETQYF.

V usage is TRBV5-1 and J usage is TRBJ1-2; D may be TRBD1 (5 bases). The germline V gene encodes CDR1 SGHRS and CDR2 YFSETQ. The ends were cut back, 0 bases at V and 6 bases at J, with 9 bases in the middle. This CDR3 has 13 amino acids. The CDR3 is CASSLGQGHGYTF. CDR3 nucleotides: TGCGCCAGCAGCTTGGGGCAGGGTCATGGCTACACCTTC. Looking up the rest from reference TRBV5-1 and TRBJ1-2 gives the full variable domain: KAGVTQTPRYLIKTRGQQVTLSCSPISGHRSVSWYQQTPGQGLQFLFEYFSETQRNKGNFPGRFSGRQFSNSRSEMNVSTLELGDSALYLCASSLGQGHGYTFGSGTRLTVV.

The V and J genes are TRBV6-5 and TRBJ2-7, with TRBD2 identical over 12 bases. The J segment lost 5 bases and the V segment lost 5 bases, leaving 7 bases of the junction unmatched. The CDR3 is made up of 15 amino acids. Looked up from germline, CDR1 is MNHEY and CDR2 is SVGAGI. CDR3 sequence reads: CASSHTSGGPHEQYV. The CDR3 region has the DNA TGTGCCAGCAGTCATACTAGCGGGGGGCCTCACGAGCAGTACGTC.

The chain couples TRBV5-1 to TRBJ1-1; tentative D call: TRBD1 (5 bases). The germline V and J ends were trimmed by 3 bases and 3 bases, with 18 bases remaining between them. CDR1 is SGHRS, CDR2 YFSETQ, per germline. This CDR3 region has 16 residues. The CDR3 nucleotides read TGCGCCAGCAGCTCTTCCTGGACGAGAGGGGACACTGAAGCTTTCTTT. This sequence encodes CASSSSWTRGDTEAFF. Full variable domain (remainder filled in from reference TRBV5-1 and TRBJ1-1): KAGVTQTPRYLIKTRGQQVTLSCSPISGHRSVSWYQQTPGQGLQFLFEYFSETQRNKGNFPGRFSGRQFSNSRSEMNVSTLELGDSALYLCASSSSWTRGDTEAFFGQGTRLTVV.

This chain uses TRBV6-1 with TRBJ2-4; D gene unclear. The CDR3 covers 13 residues. The V and J ends lost 3 bases and 6 bases respectively, with 9 bases between them. The germline gives CDR1 MNHNS, CDR2 SASEGT. The CDR3 spells CASSDWALNIQYF. CDR3 nucleotides: TGTGCCAGCAGTGACTGGGCTTTAAACATTCAGTACTTC.